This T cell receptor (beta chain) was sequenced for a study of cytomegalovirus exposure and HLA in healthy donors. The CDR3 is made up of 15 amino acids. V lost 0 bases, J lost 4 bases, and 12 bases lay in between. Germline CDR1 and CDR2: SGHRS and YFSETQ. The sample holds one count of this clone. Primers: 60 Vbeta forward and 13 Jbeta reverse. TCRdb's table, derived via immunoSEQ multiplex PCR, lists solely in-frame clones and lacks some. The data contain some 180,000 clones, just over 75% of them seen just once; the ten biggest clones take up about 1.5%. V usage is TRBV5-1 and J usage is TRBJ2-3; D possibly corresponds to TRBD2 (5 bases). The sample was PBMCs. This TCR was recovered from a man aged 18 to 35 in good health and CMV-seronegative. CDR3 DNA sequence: TGCGCCAGCAGCTTGGAAGGAAGAGCGGCAGATACGCAGTATTTT. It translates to CASSLEGRAADTQYF.